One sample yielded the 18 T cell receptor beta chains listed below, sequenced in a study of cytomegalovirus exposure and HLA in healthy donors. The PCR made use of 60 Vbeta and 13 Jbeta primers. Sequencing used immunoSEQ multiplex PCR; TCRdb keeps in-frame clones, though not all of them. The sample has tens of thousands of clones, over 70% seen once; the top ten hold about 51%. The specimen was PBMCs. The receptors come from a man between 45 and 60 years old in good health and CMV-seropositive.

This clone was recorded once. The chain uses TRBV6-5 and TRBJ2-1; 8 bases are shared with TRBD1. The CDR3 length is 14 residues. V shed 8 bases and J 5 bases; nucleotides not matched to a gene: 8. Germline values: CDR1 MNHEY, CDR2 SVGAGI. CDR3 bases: TGTGCCAGCTCCATGACAGGGGTTAACAATGAGCAGTTCTTC. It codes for CASSMTGVNNEQFF.

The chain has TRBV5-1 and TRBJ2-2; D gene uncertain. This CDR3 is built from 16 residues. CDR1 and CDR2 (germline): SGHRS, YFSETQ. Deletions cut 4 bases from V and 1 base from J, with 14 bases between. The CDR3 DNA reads TGCGCCAGCAGCCTAACTCGGGTGCGGAACACCGGGGAGCTGTTTTTT. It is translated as CASSLTRVRNTGELFF.

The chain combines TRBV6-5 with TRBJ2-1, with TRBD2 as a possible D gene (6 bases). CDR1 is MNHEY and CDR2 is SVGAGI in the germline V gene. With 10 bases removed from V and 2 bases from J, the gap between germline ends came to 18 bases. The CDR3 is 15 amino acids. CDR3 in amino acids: CATSLAGIAYNEQFF. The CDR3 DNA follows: TGTGCCACCAGCCTTGCGGGGATTGCCTACAATGAGCAGTTCTTC.

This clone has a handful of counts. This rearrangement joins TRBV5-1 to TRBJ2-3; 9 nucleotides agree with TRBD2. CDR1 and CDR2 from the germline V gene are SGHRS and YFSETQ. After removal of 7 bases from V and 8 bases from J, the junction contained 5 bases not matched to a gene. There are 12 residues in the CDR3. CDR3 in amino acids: CASGGGAATQYF. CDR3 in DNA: TGCGCCAGCGGCGGGGGGGCCGCTACGCAGTATTTT.

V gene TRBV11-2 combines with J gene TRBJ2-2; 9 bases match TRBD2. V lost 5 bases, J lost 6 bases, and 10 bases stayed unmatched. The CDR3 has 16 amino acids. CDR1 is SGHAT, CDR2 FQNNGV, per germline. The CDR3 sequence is CASSPRAGGLSGELFF. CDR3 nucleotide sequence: TGTGCCAGCAGCCCCCGAGCGGGAGGTCTATCCGGGGAGCTGTTTTTT.

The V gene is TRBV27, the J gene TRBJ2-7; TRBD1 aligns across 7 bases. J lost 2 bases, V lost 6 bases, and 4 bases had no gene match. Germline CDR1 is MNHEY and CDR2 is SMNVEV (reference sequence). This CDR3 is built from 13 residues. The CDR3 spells CASSPDRPYEQYF. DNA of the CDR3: TGTGCCAGCAGCCCGGACAGGCCCTACGAGCAGTACTTC.

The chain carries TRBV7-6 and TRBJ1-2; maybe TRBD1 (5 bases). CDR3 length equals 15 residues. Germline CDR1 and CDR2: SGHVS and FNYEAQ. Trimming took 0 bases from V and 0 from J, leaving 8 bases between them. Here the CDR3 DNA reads TGTGCCAGCAGCTTAGCGGACACAGCTAACTATGGCTACACCTTC. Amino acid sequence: CASSLADTANYGYTF.

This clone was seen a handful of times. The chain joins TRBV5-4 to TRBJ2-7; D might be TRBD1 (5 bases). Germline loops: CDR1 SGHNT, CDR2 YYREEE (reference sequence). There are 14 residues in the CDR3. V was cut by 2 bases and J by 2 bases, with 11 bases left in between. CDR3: CASSLKDRTYEQYF. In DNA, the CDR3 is TGTGCCAGCAGCTTAAAAGACAGAACCTACGAGCAGTACTTC.

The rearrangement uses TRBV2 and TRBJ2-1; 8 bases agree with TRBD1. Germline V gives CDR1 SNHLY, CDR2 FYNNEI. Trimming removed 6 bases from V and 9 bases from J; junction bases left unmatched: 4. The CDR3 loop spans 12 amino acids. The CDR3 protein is CASRTTGVEQFF. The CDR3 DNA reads TGTGCCAGCAGGACGACAGGGGTTGAGCAGTTCTTC.

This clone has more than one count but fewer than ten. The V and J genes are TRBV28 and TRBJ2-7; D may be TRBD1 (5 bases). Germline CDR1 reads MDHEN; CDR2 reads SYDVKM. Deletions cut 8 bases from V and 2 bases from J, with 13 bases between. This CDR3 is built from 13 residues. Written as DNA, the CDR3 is TGTGCCAGCGACCAGGGTCAAACCTACGAGCAGTACTTC. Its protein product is CASDQGQTYEQYF.

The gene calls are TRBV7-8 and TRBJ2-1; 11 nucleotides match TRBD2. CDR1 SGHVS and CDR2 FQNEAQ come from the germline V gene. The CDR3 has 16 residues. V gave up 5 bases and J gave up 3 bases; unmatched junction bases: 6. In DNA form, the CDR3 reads TGTGCCAGCAGCCCACTAGCGGGAGTAAGCTACAATGAGCAGTTCTTC. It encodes CASSPLAGVSYNEQFF.

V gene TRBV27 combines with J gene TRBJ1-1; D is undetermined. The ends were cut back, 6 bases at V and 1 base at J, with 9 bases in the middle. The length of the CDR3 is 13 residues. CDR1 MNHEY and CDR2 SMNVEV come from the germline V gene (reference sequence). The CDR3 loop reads CASRQFQNTEAFF. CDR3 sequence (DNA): TGTGCCAGCAGACAGTTCCAGAACACTGAAGCTTTCTTT.

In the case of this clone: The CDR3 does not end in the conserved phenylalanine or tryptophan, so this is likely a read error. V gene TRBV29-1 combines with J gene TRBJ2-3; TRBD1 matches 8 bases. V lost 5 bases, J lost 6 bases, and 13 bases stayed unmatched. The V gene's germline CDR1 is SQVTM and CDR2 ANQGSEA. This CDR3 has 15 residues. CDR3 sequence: CSVLDRATLVDTQYL. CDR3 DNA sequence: TGCAGCGTTTTGGACAGGGCCACACTTGTGGATACGCAGTATTTG.

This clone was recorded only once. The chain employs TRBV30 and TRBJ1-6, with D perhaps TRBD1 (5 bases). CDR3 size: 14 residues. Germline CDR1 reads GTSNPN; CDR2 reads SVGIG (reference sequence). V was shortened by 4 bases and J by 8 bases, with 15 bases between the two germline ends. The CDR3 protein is CAWTPRGSYSPLHF. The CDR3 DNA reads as TGTGCCTGGACCCCTCGGGGGAGTTATTCACCCCTCCACTTT.

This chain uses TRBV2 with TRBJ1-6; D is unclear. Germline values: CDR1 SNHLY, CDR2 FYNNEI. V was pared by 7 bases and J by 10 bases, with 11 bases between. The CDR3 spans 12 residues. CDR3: CASMEGWSPLHF. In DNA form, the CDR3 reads TGTGCCAGCATGGAGGGCTGGTCACCCCTCCACTTT.

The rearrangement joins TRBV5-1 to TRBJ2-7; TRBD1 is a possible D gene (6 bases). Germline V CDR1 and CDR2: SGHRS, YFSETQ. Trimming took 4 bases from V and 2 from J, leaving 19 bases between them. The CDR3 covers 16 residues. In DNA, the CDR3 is TGCGCCAGCAGCGAAAATCAGGGGTCCTTTACCTACGAGCAGTACTTC. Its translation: CASSENQGSFTYEQYF.

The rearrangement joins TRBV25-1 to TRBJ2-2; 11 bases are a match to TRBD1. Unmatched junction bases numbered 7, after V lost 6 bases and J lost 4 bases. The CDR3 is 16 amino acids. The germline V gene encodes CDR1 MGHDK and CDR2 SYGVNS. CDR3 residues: CASSADRGRRTGELFF. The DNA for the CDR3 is TGTGCCAGCAGCGCGGACAGGGGGCGTCGCACCGGGGAGCTGTTTTTT.

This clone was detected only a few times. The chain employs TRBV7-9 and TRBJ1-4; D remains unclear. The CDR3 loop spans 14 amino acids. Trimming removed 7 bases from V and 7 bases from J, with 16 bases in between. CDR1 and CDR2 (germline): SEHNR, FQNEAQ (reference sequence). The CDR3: CASTLQAQAEKLFF. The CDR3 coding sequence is TGTGCCAGCACTCTCCAGGCGCAGGCTGAAAAACTGTTTTTT.